The text below deals with one T cell receptor beta chain. What this receptor recognizes is not known. Being one base from a much bigger clone, this may be a read error. Donors were 39 systemically healthy Caucasian individuals from Russia aged about 6 to 100 years. About 9.6 milliliters of peripheral blood were collected from each donor into EDTA-treated Vacutainer tubes. Ficoll-Paque density-gradient centrifugation was used to isolate PBMCs, with at least 6.5 million per sample. Trizol reagent was used to extract total RNA from the PBMCs, yielding at least 5.5 micrograms per sample. The percentages of naive CD45RAhigh/CD27high T cells were determined by flow cytometry on a PBMC aliquot from every donor. V lost 0 bases and J lost 7 bases; the stretch between them is 9 bases long. The CDR3 spans 13 residues, from the cysteine through the phenylalanine. Just CDR3 DNA is preserved here, 39 bases in frame from base 1. CDR1 and CDR2 were assigned from the germline V gene as LGHNA and YSLEER.

These data come from a study of blood T cells in healthy people across ages (dated by TCRdb to 2014 to 2015). At the level of the whole study: In model experiments, template switching captured roughly one uniquely barcoded TCR beta cDNA molecule for every two T cells. The study measured age-related changes in TCR beta repertoire diversity using deep sequencing normalized with unique cDNA molecular identifiers. Donors were grouped into four age groups: young (average roughly 17 years), middle-aged (about 40), aged (62) and long-lived (approximately 81). To avoid experimental bias, donors of different ages were distributed randomly across sequencing lanes. Two additional independent replicas of 1 million unique cDNA reads from the same blood draw were analyzed for two donors (one aged 18 to 30 and one aged 80 or older).

Overall study outcomes, separate from this receptor: As age increased, observed TCR beta diversity per million T cells dropped in a roughly linear way, and a significant reduction was already evident by age 40. The percentage of naive T cells measured by flow cytometry correlated strongly with observed TCR beta diversity. Estimates of total diversity based on one million sequenced T cells were considered lower bounds and underestimates. Since profiling was done on bulk unsorted PBMCs, naive and antigen-experienced compartments could not be conclusively compared. Compared with the aged group, the long-lived group had more naive CD4+ T cells, fewer expanded clones and increased TCR diversity, suggesting age selection. Because the CMV infection status of the donors was unknown, age-related changes in expanded clonotypes may potentially have been confounded.

Libraries were built with 5' RACE. Instrument used: Illumina HiSeq 2500. A second PCR of roughly 7 to 11 cycles was run with a J-beta primer mix and a sample-barcoded 5' primer. A template-switch 5' adaptor carrying 12 random nucleotides introduced a unique molecular identifier onto each TCR beta cDNA molecule. Each sample yielded at least 3 million CDR3-containing paired-end reads. The Mint cDNA synthesis kit, primed by a TRBC-specific oligonucleotide, was used to synthesize first-strand cDNA from all RNA. Following uracil-DNA glycosylase treatment, all cDNA underwent a first 18-cycle PCR with the universal primers M1SS and BC2_uni_R. The authors' pipeline ran thus. For normalization, 1 million high-quality reads were randomly selected from each sample, with every read carrying a distinct molecular identifier. Instead of being binned into consensus sequences, reads with shared molecular identifiers were discarded. MiTCR, with a Q25 quality threshold and the strictest error-elimination algorithm, was used for CDR3 identification, clonotype clustering and error correction. A nonparametric unseen species model with Euler transformation was used to estimate lower-bound total TCR beta diversity. TCRdb cleaned the public reads at Q25 with fastp, built clones with MiXCR and kept in-frame beta chains. Each entry merges the rows of one CDR3 protein and shows their most common DNA and genes. The V and J calls and clone size are TCRdb's, not the authors'. The sample data list fewer than 950,000 distinct CDR3 sequences, and roughly 34% of these were observed just once. 10% to 15% of the sample belongs to the ten largest clones.

This sequence uses TRBV4-3 and TRBJ2-5; a weak D assignment points to TRBD1 (5 bases agree). This TCR was recovered from a man aged 18 to 35 in good health. The sample comprised blood. The sequenced DNA: TGCGCCAGCAGCCAAGAAACAAGGGGGACCCAGTACTTC. This yields the protein CASSQETRGTQYF.